These 26 T cell receptor beta chains came from one sample sequenced in a study of T cells after yellow fever vaccination. One entry per CDR3 protein results from TCRdb running MiXCR on the 5' RACE reads. The sample holds roughly 120,000 distinct CDR3 sequences, 7.2% seen once. The sample was CD4+ T cells sorted from PBMCs, taken more than 35 days after the first yellow fever vaccination. The source of these receptors is a man younger than 35 who received the YFV17D yellow fever vaccine.

This clonotype was seen at least ten times. This chain uses TRBV6-2 or TRBV6-3 with TRBJ2-2; D is uncertain. Trimming pared 6 bases from V and 5 bases from J, leaving 19 bases between. The CDR3 length is 16 residues. Germline CDR1 reads MNHEY; CDR2 reads SVGEGT. The CDR3, as DNA: TGTGCCAGCAGCCCGCAGTGGGGTTGGGGTACCGGGGAGCTGTTTTTT. Translated: CASSPQWGWGTGELFF.

This clonotype has only a few counts. The chain links TRBV4-3 to TRBJ1-2; 8 bases are a match to TRBD1. The CDR3 consists of 19 residues. V dropped 0 bases and J dropped 8; count of bases not matched to a gene: 20. Germline V gene sequence: CDR1 LGHNA, CDR2 YSLEER. CDR3 sequence: CASSQDIKGQASIGGGYTF. CDR3 DNA: TGCGCCAGCAGCCAAGATATCAAGGGACAGGCCTCGATAGGGGGAGGCTACACCTTC.

This clonotype was found many times. The genes are TRBV19 and TRBJ1-3; D gene ambiguous. V dropped 7 bases and J dropped 0 bases, with 13 bases sitting between them. Germline CDR1 is LNHDA and CDR2 is SQIVND (reference sequence). The CDR3 covers 15 residues. CDR3 DNA sequence: TGTGCCAGTACCCCTCTAGCCGACTCTGGAAACACCATATATTTT. Protein product: CASTPLADSGNTIYF.

This clonotype was observed at least ten times. The chain is built from TRBV6-5 and TRBJ1-2; D may be TRBD1 (5 bases). CDR1 and CDR2 from the germline V gene are MNHEY and SVGAGI. V was pared by 0 bases and J by 7 bases, with 9 bases between. The CDR3 loop spans 13 amino acids. The CDR3 loop reads CASSYSGTRGYTF. The DNA of the CDR3 is TGTGCCAGCAGTTACTCAGGGACGCGTGGCTACACCTTC.

This clonotype was detected ten times or more. The CDR3 here is CAISELRGGGTDTQYF. CDR3 DNA sequence: TGTGCCATCAGTGAACTTAGGGGCGGAGGCACAGATACGCAGTATTTT. This chain connects TRBV10-3 to TRBJ2-3; the D gene is possibly TRBD1 (5 bases). This CDR3 region has 16 residues. The V and J ends lost 3 bases and 1 base respectively, with 14 bases between them. Per the germline V gene, CDR1 is ENHRY and CDR2 is SYGVKD.

This clonotype was counted at least ten times. This chain joins TRBV24-1 and TRBJ1-5; D is ambiguous. The CDR3 extends over 13 amino acids. Trimming took 3 bases from V and 5 from J, leaving 7 bases between them. Germline V gene sequence: CDR1 KGHDR, CDR2 SFDVKD. CDR3 nucleotides: TGTGCCACCAGTGATGGTTGGGATCAGCCCCAGCATTTT. This sequence encodes CATSDGWDQPQHF.

The chain links TRBV3-1 to TRBJ2-5, with D unresolved. Germline values: CDR1 LGHDT, CDR2 YNNKEL (reference sequence). V lost 10 bases, J lost 2 bases, and 20 bases lay in between. The CDR3 has 15 residues. The CDR3 DNA follows: TGTGCCACCTCCCAAGGCGTCAGAAATCAAGAGACCCAGTACTTC. The encoded protein is CATSQGVRNQETQYF.

Ten or more counts support this clonotype. J is TRBJ1-4 and V is TRBV6-1, with D maybe TRBD1 (6 bases). The CDR3 totals 15 residues. Per the germline V gene, CDR1 is MNHNS and CDR2 is SASEGT. The V and J ends lost 6 bases and 7 bases respectively, with 18 bases between them. The CDR3, as DNA: TGTGCCAGCAGCTCAGCAGGGGCAGGGAGTGAAAAACTGTTTTTT. Its protein is CASSSAGAGSEKLFF.

This clonotype was observed many times. The junction and the germline gene differ at one end; a read error may be behind it. In nucleotides, the CDR3 is TGTGCCAGCAGCCAAGAAGCCCGGCACAGGGGGGCGCTAGATCCCGAGATCCAGTACTTC. Translation: CASSQEARHRGALDPEIQYF. The J gene is TRBJ2-5, the V gene TRBV3-1; 8 nucleotides line up with TRBD1. The CDR3 loop spans 20 amino acids. The germline gives CDR1 LGHDT, CDR2 YNNKEL (reference sequence).

This clonotype was seen at least ten times. DNA for the CDR3: TGTGCCAGCAGTTTTTGGCCGACAGGGGGCTACGAGCAGTACGTC. It yields the protein CASSFWPTGGYEQYV. The chain couples TRBV12-3 or TRBV12-4 to TRBJ2-7, with 9 bases identical to TRBD1. This CDR3 is built from 15 residues. Unmatched junction bases numbered 6, after V lost 3 bases and J lost 3 bases.

The rearrangement uses TRBV5-5 and TRBJ2-3; D perhaps matches TRBD1 (5 bases). CDR3 size: 16 residues. Trimming left V 3 bases short and J 0 bases short, with 14 bases between. CDR1 and CDR2 from the germline V gene are SGHKS and YYEKEE (reference sequence). CDR3 region: CASSWAGPSSTDTQYF. CDR3 DNA sequence: TGTGCCAGCAGCTGGGCAGGGCCCTCTAGCACAGATACGCAGTATTTT.

This clonotype was counted many times. V and J are TRBV12-3 or TRBV12-4 and TRBJ2-5; 7 bases align to TRBD1. J lost 5 bases, V lost 4 bases, and 4 bases had no gene match. This CDR3 has 13 amino acids. In DNA form, the CDR3 reads TGTGCCAGCAGTTCGGGACAGAGGGAGACCCAGTACTTC. It translates to CASSSGQRETQYF.

In regard to this clonotype: This may stem from a read error, because a much larger clone lies one nucleotide away. This sequence joins TRBV7-9 and TRBJ1-2; D is unclear. V gave up 6 bases and J gave up 7 bases, with 15 bases separating them. CDR3 size: 13 residues. Per the germline V gene, CDR1 is SEHNR and CDR2 is FQNEAQ (reference sequence). CDR3: CASSLEGFGGYTF. CDR3 bases: TGTGCCAGCAGTTTGGAGGGCTTCGGTGGCTACACCTTC. The complete variable domain, with remaining parts taken from reference TRBV7-9 and TRBJ1-2, reads DTGVSQNPRHKITKRGQNVTFRCDPISEHNRLYWYRQTLGQGPEFLTYFQNEAQLEKSRLLSDRFSAERPKGSFSTLEIQRTEQGDSAMYLCASSLEGFGGYTFGSGTRLTVV.

This clonotype was seen ten or more times. This sequence joins TRBV20-1 and TRBJ1-1; 7 bases agree with TRBD1. J gave up 2 bases and V 6 bases, and 9 bases lay outside the gene matches. Germline lookup yields CDR1 DFQATT and CDR2 SNEGSKA (reference sequence). The CDR3 runs 14 residues. Here the CDR3 reads CSAAPGGDNTEAFF. The DNA for the CDR3 is TGCAGTGCCGCGCCAGGGGGGGACAACACTGAAGCTTTCTTT.

In regard to this clonotype: At one boundary the junction diverges from the germline segment, which might be a read error. The chain carries TRBV4-2 and TRBJ2-3, with D perhaps TRBD1 (6 bases). The CDR3 covers 16 residues. Germline CDR1 LGHNA, CDR2 YNFKEQ. CDR3 sequence (DNA): TGCGCCAGCAGCCAAGATCTGGGGGCAGGCACAGATACGCAGTATTTT. The encoded protein is CASSQDLGAGTDTQYF.

The sample holds many counts of this clonotype. The genes are TRBV2 and TRBJ2-1; the match to TRBD1 covers 8 bases. V shed 11 bases, J shed 6 bases, and the junction held 9 bases outside the gene matches. The length of the CDR3 is 13 residues. Germline V gene sequence: CDR1 SNHLY, CDR2 FYNNEI. CDR3 coding DNA: TGTGCCGAGGGGGTAACAGGGGGCAATGAGCAGTTCTTC. Translating it yields CAEGVTGGNEQFF.

This clonotype was seen many times. V is TRBV5-1 and J is TRBJ2-6, with D hard to call. V was trimmed by 5 bases and J by 1 base, leaving 7 bases between them. From germline, CDR1 is SGHRS and CDR2 YFSETQ. The length of the CDR3 is 14 residues. Here the CDR3 DNA reads TGCGCCAGCAGTGAGAGGTCTGGGGCCAACGTCCTGACTTTC. Protein: CASSERSGANVLTF.

A word on this clonotype: Given a much more abundant clone one base away, this may be a read error. The chain recombines TRBV7-6 with TRBJ1-1, with D uncertain. The germline gives CDR1 SGHVS, CDR2 FNYEAQ. V lost 5 bases and J 4 bases, leaving 17 bases between the germline ends. The CDR3 runs 15 residues. DNA of the CDR3: TGTGCCAGCAGCGCCCCCGTGGGATACGGCACTGAAGCTTTCTTT. As protein: CASSAPVGYGTEAFF. Filled out from reference TRBV7-6 and TRBJ1-1, the complete variable domain reads GAGVSQSPRYKVTKRGQDVALRCDPISGHVSLYWYRQALGQGPEFLTYFNYEAQQDKSGLPNDRFSAERPEGSISTLTIQRTEQRDSAMYRCASSAPVGYGTEAFFGQGTRLTVV.

This clonotype was picked up one time. A much larger clonotype is one base distant, so this may be a read error. The V gene is TRBV20-1, the J gene TRBJ2-1; D is ambiguous. Per germline, CDR1 DFQATT and CDR2 SNEGSKA (reference sequence). V lost 6 bases to trimming and J lost 6 bases, with 12 bases between them. The CDR3 contains 12 residues. CDR3 sequence reads: CSALAWGNEQFF. Here the CDR3 DNA reads TGCAGTGCCCTCGCATGGGGCAATGAGCAGTTCTTC.

This clonotype was detected many times. The chain carries TRBV7-6 and TRBJ2-2; 8 bases match TRBD1. This CDR3 comprises 17 residues. Germline CDR1 is SGHVS and CDR2 is FNYEAQ. V gave up 5 bases and J gave up 1 base; unmatched junction bases: 9. The CDR3 DNA sequence: TGTGCCAGCAGCCCAGGACAGGGTGGTTGGAACACCGGGGAGCTGTTTTTT. Its translation is CASSPGQGGWNTGELFF. The variable domain in full, completed from reference TRBV7-6 and TRBJ2-2, reads GAGVSQSPRYKVTKRGQDVALRCDPISGHVSLYWYRQALGQGPEFLTYFNYEAQQDKSGLPNDRFSAERPEGSISTLTIQRTEQRDSAMYRCASSPGQGGWNTGELFFGEGSRLTVL.

This clonotype was observed at least ten times. V gene TRBV7-2 combines with J gene TRBJ2-5; 7 nucleotides match TRBD2. From germline, CDR1 is SGHTA and CDR2 FQGNSA. This CDR3 comprises 15 residues. J was trimmed by 5 bases and V by 4 bases; bases with no gene match: 10. In nucleotides, the CDR3 is TGTGCCAGCAGCTGGACGGCGGGGGTTGGGGAGACCCAGTACTTC. Translated, it gives CASSWTAGVGETQYF.

This clonotype was seen at least ten times. This sequence joins TRBV4-2 and TRBJ2-7, with D tentatively TRBD1 (5 bases). CDR1 and CDR2 from the germline V gene are LGHNA and YNFKEQ. Between the trimmed V and J ends, which lost 0 bases and 5 bases, there was a span of 14 bases. The CDR3 totals 15 residues. For the CDR3, the DNA is TGTGCCAGCAGCCAAGAGCCACAGGACGGTCACGAGCAGTACTTC. It codes for CASSQEPQDGHEQYF.

This clonotype appeared many times. This chain joins TRBV20-1 and TRBJ2-1, with 12 bases matching TRBD2. The V gene end was trimmed by 5 bases and the J gene end by 7 bases; junction bases not matched to a gene: 12. Germline CDR1 reads DFQATT; CDR2 reads SNEGSKA (reference sequence). CDR3 length: 16 amino acids. In DNA form, the CDR3 reads TGCAGTGCTCAAATTCTAGCGGGGGGGCCTCGTAATGAGCAGTTCTTC. Translation gives CSAQILAGGPRNEQFF.

The V and J genes are TRBV12-3 or TRBV12-4 and TRBJ2-4; TRBD1 agrees at 7 bases. The V and J ends lost 7 bases and 13 bases, in that order; junction bases with no gene match: 13. CDR3 length equals 13 residues. The CDR3 reads CASNSYGQVLQYF. CDR3 nucleotide sequence: TGTGCCAGCAACTCATACGGACAGGTACTACAGTACTTC.

This clonotype was recorded at least ten times. The chain joins TRBV7-9 to TRBJ2-3; D not certain. The germline V and J ends were trimmed by 0 bases and 3 bases, with 7 bases remaining between them. The CDR3 loop spans 14 amino acids. Germline lookup yields CDR1 SEHNR and CDR2 FQNEAQ (reference sequence). CDR3 sequence (DNA): TGTGCCAGCAGCTTAGCGGGGTTGACAGATACGCAGTATTTT. Amino acid sequence: CASSLAGLTDTQYF.

This clonotype was recorded many times. V and J are TRBV12-3 or TRBV12-4 and TRBJ2-3; D is possibly TRBD1 or TRBD2 (5 bases each). This CDR3 comprises 12 residues. Trimming left V 6 bases short and J 5 bases short, with 9 bases between. The chain's CDR3 is CASSYGGDTQYF. Here the CDR3 DNA reads TGTGCCAGCAGCTATGGGGGAGATACGCAGTATTTT.